Listed below are T cell receptor beta chains from one sample, sequenced in a study of shared clonotypes between healthy human individuals. Libraries were prepared by immunoSEQ multiplex PCR; TCRdb keeps only in-frame clonotypes and omits some of them. The table records some 2,100,000 clones, approximately 94% of them present only once. The specimen sequenced was naive CD8+ T cells from PBMCs. The receptors originated from a man between 18 and 35 years old in good health. Some clones in this sample may be carry-over from other donors' samples. Both conserved end residues are part of each CDR3. The order of the fields is D gene, clone size, J gene, V gene, CDR3 protein, CDR3 DNA. A D gene is named only where the DNA matches it firmly. Rows give clone size only sometimes, using once, few, many, or a class for an expanded clone.

D gene: -
clone size: -
J gene: TRBJ2-1
V gene: TRBV2
CDR3 protein: CASSDGIWYEQFF
CDR3 DNA: TGTGCCAGCAGTGACGGGATTTGGTATGAGCAGTTCTTC

D gene: TRBD1
clone size: -
J gene: TRBJ1-4
V gene: TRBV27
CDR3 protein: CASSSGQGPNEKLFF
CDR3 DNA: TGTGCCAGCAGTTCGGGACAGGGCCCTAATGAAAAACTGTTTTTT

D gene: -
clone size: -
J gene: TRBJ2-7
V gene: TRBV5-4
CDR3 protein: CASSLAGRVEYF
CDR3 DNA: TGTGCCAGCAGCTTGGCCGGGCGAGTGGAGTACTTC

D gene: -
clone size: -
J gene: TRBJ2-7
V gene: TRBV10-3
CDR3 protein: CAISGLPGPAYEQYF
CDR3 DNA: TGTGCCATCAGTGGACTACCTGGGCCCGCCTACGAGCAGTACTTC

D gene: -
clone size: few
J gene: TRBJ1-1
V gene: TRBV10-3
CDR3 protein: CAISAETRTEAFF
CDR3 DNA: TGTGCCATCAGTGCTGAGACGCGGACTGAAGCTTTCTTT

D gene: TRBD1
clone size: -
J gene: TRBJ2-4
V gene: TRBV28
CDR3 protein: CASSPDREWNIQYF
CDR3 DNA: TGTGCCAGCAGTCCCGACAGGGAGTGGAACATTCAGTACTTC

D gene: -
clone size: -
J gene: TRBJ2-1
V gene: TRBV9
CDR3 protein: CASSMRGSEQFF
CDR3 DNA: TGTGCCAGCAGCATGAGGGGGAGTGAGCAGTTCTTC

D gene: TRBD2
clone size: -
J gene: TRBJ2-3
V gene: TRBV7-6
CDR3 protein: CASSLGLAEAQGDTQYF
CDR3 DNA: TGTGCCAGCAGCTTAGGACTAGCGGAGGCCCAGGGAGATACGCAGTATTTT

D gene: -
clone size: -
J gene: TRBJ2-7
V gene: TRBV27
CDR3 protein: CASSLGISYEQYF
CDR3 DNA: TGTGCCAGCAGTCTAGGGATCTCCTACGAGCAGTACTTC

D gene: -
clone size: -
J gene: TRBJ1-3
V gene: TRBV10-3
CDR3 protein: CAIREDAGGNTIYF
CDR3 DNA: TGTGCCATCAGAGAGGACGCCGGTGGAAACACCATATATTTT

D gene: -
clone size: few
J gene: TRBJ1-1
V gene: TRBV30
CDR3 protein: CAWSYGVRRNTEAFF
CDR3 DNA: TGTGCCTGGAGCTACGGGGTACGAAGGAACACTGAAGCTTTCTTT